Described below is a single T cell receptor (beta chain) sequence and its context. Its antigen is not identified. The data are from a study of a mutant IDH1 vaccine in newly diagnosed glioma. There are 15 residues in the CDR3. The V gene lost 1 base and the J gene lost 4 bases, with 13 bases spanning the gap. Germline CDR1 MGHDK, CDR2 SYGVNS. Some clones are missing from TCRdb's copy, which holds only in-frame ones; the method was immunoSEQ multiplex PCR. The data contain around 57,000 clones, around 84% of them seen just once; the ten biggest clones take up about 4.2%. This sample's time point: week 35, safety follow-up. Vaccination comprised doses that each held 300 ug of mutant IDH1 20-mer peptide, plus topical imiquimod.

The chain couples TRBV25-1 to TRBJ1-2; weak D call: TRBD1 (5 bases). This receptor was identified in a man under 40 with glioma. The sample in question was PBMCs, obtained from a glioma patient whose treatment included an IDH1 peptide vaccine. The chain's CDR3 is CASSESPRGGYGYTF. CDR3 DNA: TGTGCCAGCAGTGAATCCCCTCGTGGGGGCTATGGCTACACCTTC.